The 10 T cell receptor beta chains below were found in one sample sequenced in a study of T cell repertoires in ileal Crohn's disease. Described time point: neoterminal ileum biopsy at postoperative endoscopy, about 6 months after surgery. Profiling relied on immunoSEQ multiplex PCR, and the TCRdb table lists in-frame clones only, not all of them. Of 15,000 or so clones in the sample, over 70% were seen once. Sequencing used ileal tissue. All receptors derive from an adult with Crohn's disease.

V gene TRBV6-6 combines with J gene TRBJ1-5, with 9 bases lining up with TRBD1. The CDR3 contains 14 residues. Trimming cost V 7 bases and J 6 bases; bases outside gene matches: 7. Germline V gene data show CDR1 as MNHNY and CDR2 as SVGAGI (reference sequence). The CDR3 region is CASKNGQGLQPQHF. The CDR3 region has the DNA TGTGCCAGCAAAAACGGACAGGGGCTTCAGCCCCAGCATTTT.

The chain is built from TRBV5-4 and TRBJ2-7, with 7 bases that match TRBD1. The germline V gene has CDR1 SGHNT and CDR2 YYREEE (reference sequence). This CDR3 has 13 residues. V was pared by 3 bases and J by 4 bases, with 4 bases of the junction left unmatched. The CDR3: CASSSGQEYEQYF. The CDR3 coding sequence is TGTGCCAGCAGCTCCGGACAGGAGTACGAGCAGTACTTC.

The V call is TRBV29-1, the J call TRBJ2-5, with D unresolved. V lost 1 base and J 2 bases, leaving 20 bases between the germline ends. This CDR3 comprises 17 residues. Germline V gives CDR1 SQVTM, CDR2 ANQGSEA. The CDR3 loop is CSVEVVHHENRQETQYF. The CDR3 coding sequence is TGCAGCGTTGAAGTTGTGCATCATGAGAACAGACAAGAGACCCAGTACTTC.

The chain recombines TRBV5-4 with TRBJ2-5; maybe TRBD2 (6 bases). Trimming cost V 0 bases and J 7 bases, with 19 bases left between them. CDR3 size: 16 residues. From germline, CDR1 is SGHNT and CDR2 YYREEE (reference sequence). The chain's CDR3 is CASSLAGQTAGRTQYF. CDR3 DNA: TGTGCCAGCAGCTTGGCCGGGCAAACGGCGGGGAGGACCCAGTACTTC.

The chain carries TRBV5-1 and TRBJ2-1, with 11 bases matching TRBD2. The V gene end was trimmed by 2 bases and the J gene end by 6 bases; junction bases not matched to a gene: 1. The CDR3 runs 14 residues. Germline V gene sequence: CDR1 SGHRS, CDR2 YFSETQ. The CDR3 DNA follows: TGCGCCAGCAGCTTAACTAGCGGGAGCAATGAGCAGTTCTTC. Translation gives CASSLTSGSNEQFF.

V and J are TRBV11-3 and TRBJ2-2; no clear D gene. The ends were cut back, 1 base at V and 3 bases at J, with 9 bases in the middle. From germline, CDR1 is SGHNT and CDR2 YENEEA. This CDR3 has 15 residues. The CDR3 reads CASSLGTTYTGELFF. Here the CDR3 DNA reads TGTGCCAGCAGCTTAGGGACGACTTACACCGGGGAGCTGTTTTTT.

The gene calls are TRBV29-1 and TRBJ2-5, with 7 positions matching TRBD1. V lost 3 bases to trimming and J lost 4 bases; unmatched junction nucleotides: 2. This CDR3 comprises 12 residues. The germline gives CDR1 SQVTM, CDR2 ANQGSEA. CDR3 sequence reads: CSVESGGETQYF. CDR3 nucleotides: TGCAGCGTTGAGTCAGGGGGAGAGACCCAGTACTTC.

V is TRBV5-4 and J is TRBJ2-7, with 7 bases matching TRBD1. The CDR3 consists of 13 residues. V trimming: 4 bases; J trimming: 2 bases; junction bases outside the gene matches: 3. In germline, CDR1 is SGHNT, CDR2 YYREEE (reference sequence). CDR3 DNA sequence: TGTGCCAGCAGCGTTGACAGGGCCTACGAGCAGTACTTC. This sequence encodes CASSVDRAYEQYF.

The chain carries TRBV7-8 and TRBJ2-3; 7 positions agree with TRBD1. The germline CDR1 and CDR2 sequences are SGHVS and FQNEAQ. Trimming cost V 4 bases and J 5 bases; bases outside gene matches: 6. The CDR3 spans 14 residues. This chain's CDR3 is CASSSGQVQDTQYF. Here the CDR3 DNA reads TGTGCCAGCAGCTCCGGACAGGTTCAAGATACGCAGTATTTT.

The J gene is TRBJ2-6, the V gene TRBV28; no reliable D call. The CDR3 runs 17 residues. CDR1 is MDHEN and CDR2 is SYDVKM in the germline V gene. Trimming removed 4 bases from V and 0 bases from J, with 13 bases in between. The CDR3 DNA reads as TGTGCCAGCAGTTCGGCGACCACCTCCTCTGGGGCCAACGTCCTGACTTTC. This gives the protein CASSSATTSSGANVLTF.